These T cell receptor beta chains were read from a single sample in a study of blood T cell repertoires in COVID-19. Sequenced by immunoSEQ multiplex PCR; TCRdb stores in-frame clones only, minus some. The table has over 70,000 clones, roughly 81% seen once. The sequencing input was peripheral blood. Receptor source: a man aged 55 to 70 with COVID-19, enrolled during active disease. CDR3s include the opening cysteine and the closing phenylalanine or tryptophan. Fields, in order: V gene, clone size, D gene, J gene, CDR3 DNA, CDR3 protein. D genes are given only for firm matches. Expanded clones are given a class, and other clones once, few, many or no size at all.

V: TRBV4-2
size: once
D: TRBD2
J: TRBJ2-7
DNA: TGTGCCAGCAGCCAAGATTTGACTAGCGTGTACGAGCAGTACTTC
CDR3: CASSQDLTSVYEQYF

V: TRBV5-4
size: -
D: TRBD2
J: TRBJ2-3
DNA: TGTGCCAGCCCCGGAGGACTAGCGGGAGGACTCACAGATACGCAGTATTTT
CDR3: CASPGGLAGGLTDTQYF

V: TRBV7-2
size: -
D: TRBD1
J: TRBJ1-1
DNA: TGTGCCAGCAGCTTAGCGGGAGGACAGGGGACTTCAGAAGCTTTCTTT
CDR3: CASSLAGGQGTSEAFF

V: TRBV28
size: -
D: TRBD1
J: TRBJ1-4
DNA: TGTGCCAGCAGTTATACCGCAGGGGGTTTCGCAACTAATGAAAAACTGTTTTTT
CDR3: CASSYTAGGFATNEKLFF

V: TRBV5-6
size: -
D: -
J: TRBJ2-1
DNA: TGTGCCAGCAATAGACTACCCTCCTACAATGAGCAGTTCTTC
CDR3: CASNRLPSYNEQFF

V: TRBV18
size: -
D: TRBD1
J: TRBJ2-7
DNA: TGTGCCAGCTCACCGCCAGGGGGTACCTACGAGCAGTACTTC
CDR3: CASSPPGGTYEQYF

V: TRBV5-1
size: -
D: -
J: TRBJ1-2
DNA: TGCGCCAGCAGCCAAACAGGGTCCTATGGCTACACCTTC
CDR3: CASSQTGSYGYTF

V: TRBV25-1
size: -
D: TRBD1
J: TRBJ1-4
DNA: TGTGCCAGCAGTGAATCCAGGACAGGGGGTGAAAAACTGTTTTTT
CDR3: CASSESRTGGEKLFF

V: TRBV24-1
size: -
D: -
J: TRBJ2-3
DNA: TGTGCCACCAGTGGGACTAGCACAGATACGCAGTATTTT
CDR3: CATSGTSTDTQYF

V: TRBV6-5
size: -
D: TRBD1
J: TRBJ1-3
DNA: TGTGCCAGCAGTATAGGGGGCGGTGGAAACACCATATATTTT
CDR3: CASSIGGGGNTIYF

V: TRBV7-3
size: -
D: TRBD1
J: TRBJ1-2
DNA: TGTGCCAGCAGCTTACTGGCAGGGGGCGAAATTAATGGCTACACCTTC
CDR3: CASSLLAGGEINGYTF

V: TRBV2
size: -
D: TRBD1
J: TRBJ1-5
DNA: TGTGCGGGGGGACAGGGGGATCAGCCCCAGCATTTT
CDR3: CAGGQGDQPQHF

V: TRBV28
size: -
D: TRBD1
J: TRBJ1-5
DNA: TGTGCCAGCATCAGAGGGACAGGCCATCAGCCCCAGCATTTT
CDR3: CASIRGTGHQPQHF

V: TRBV7-9
size: -
D: -
J: TRBJ1-1
DNA: TGTGCCAGCAGCCCCACCAGGGTTGGGCTGGCTGAAGCTTTCTTT
CDR3: CASSPTRVGLAEAFF

V: TRBV7-9
size: -
D: TRBD1
J: TRBJ1-6
DNA: TGTGCCAGCACCGAGACAGGGCGGAATTCACCCCTCCACTTT
CDR3: CASTETGRNSPLHF

V: TRBV6-5
size: -
D: -
J: TRBJ1-1
DNA: TGTGCCAGCAGCTGGCCCCTAGGCACTGAAGCTTTCTTT
CDR3: CASSWPLGTEAFF

V: TRBV7-9
size: -
D: -
J: TRBJ2-5
DNA: TGTGCCAGCAGCCAAGGACAGGGAGGGGTGGAGACCCAGTACTTC
CDR3: CASSQGQGGVETQYF

V: TRBV15
size: -
D: -
J: TRBJ1-4
DNA: TGTGCCACCAGCAGCCAACCGAGGGAAAAACTGTTTTTT
CDR3: CATSSQPREKLFF